Sequencing of this TCR beta chain was carried out in a study of blood T cell repertoires in COVID-19. Looked up from germline, CDR1 is SGHAT and CDR2 is FQNNGV. This CDR3 has 16 amino acids. The V gene end was trimmed by 0 bases and the J gene end by 1 base; junction bases not matched to a gene: 3. Original data processing: Reference gene primer amplification yielded estimated nucleated cell counts. Repertoires were generated with immunoSEQ multiplex PCR, while TCRdb's copy carries only in-frame clones and drops some. The V and J calls and the clone size are those of that table, but D and trimming were determined from the DNA. Of about 270,000 clones in the sample, about 89% were seen once. Participant-given clinical history determined each cohort assignment.

The source material was PBMCs or T cells enriched from blood (not recorded which). The TCR sequence derives from a woman under 30 who had recovered from COVID-19. The chain joins TRBV11-2 to TRBJ2-3; the match to TRBD1 covers 8 bases. The CDR3 loop reads CASSLDRGQRTDTQYF. The CDR3 DNA sequence: TGTGCCAGCAGCTTAGACAGGGGGCAACGCACAGATACGCAGTATTTT.